This T cell receptor (beta chain) was recorded in a study of technical replicates of blood from a few donors (dated by TCRdb to between 2016 and 2019). The CDR3 contains 16 residues, cysteine and phenylalanine counted. Solely the CDR3 DNA is kept, with 48 bases framed from the first base. Compared with germline, V lacks 4 bases and J lacks 4 bases; bases without a gene match: 6. Sequences SGHTA (CDR1) and FQGNSA (CDR2) are obtained from the germline V gene. The library was built by means of the immunoSEQ multiplex PCR assay. TCRdb stores this immuneACCESS table with in-frame sequences only. Part of the clones is absent; in the studies checked, under half of the shortfall reflects unresolved V genes, and no reason is known for the rest. Across this sample there are roughly 56,000 clones, with roughly 96% seen only once. The biggest ten clones account for just over 3% of the sample. Regarding this clone: There is no known antigen for this receptor. Base quality data are lacking; no much larger clone is found one base away.

This sequence originates from a human donor in good health. Some clones in this sample may be carry-over from other donors' samples. This chain joins TRBV7-2 to TRBJ2-2; the central 10 bases match TRBD2. Sequenced input: PBMCs. The nucleotide sequence reads as follows: TGTGCCAGCAGCTCGCTAGCGGGAGCTTTCACCGGGGAGCTGTTTTTT. Translation gives CASSSLAGAFTGELFF.